Shown below are 21 T cell receptor beta chains from a single sample sequenced in a study of blood T cells in healthy people across ages. The use of a sample-barcoded 5' primer and a J-beta primer mix characterized a second PCR of about 6 to 11 cycles. TCRdb itself ran the 5' RACE reads through MiXCR, one entry per CDR3 protein. In the table there are some 640,000 distinct CDR3 sequences, approximately 30% of which are singletons. What was sequenced was blood. The receptors shown here come from a woman aged 80 or older in good health.

There are many counts of this clonotype. The chain uses TRBV20-1 and TRBJ2-7; D gene uncertain. CDR1 and CDR2 (germline): DFQATT, SNEGSKA (reference sequence). This CDR3 region has 14 residues. The germline V and J ends were trimmed by 4 bases and 2 bases, with 15 bases remaining between them. CDR3 bases: TGCAGTGCTATTAAACCGGGCCAACCCTACGAGCAGTACTTC. It specifies CSAIKPGQPYEQYF.

This clonotype has a count of ten or more. The rearrangement links TRBV24-1 to TRBJ1-6; D is unresolved. V was cut by 3 bases and J by 7 bases, with 6 bases left in between. The CDR3 is made up of 13 amino acids. Per germline, CDR1 KGHDR and CDR2 SFDVKD. The CDR3 sequence: CATSDRGNSPLHF. CDR3 nucleotides: TGTGCCACCAGTGATCGGGGAAATTCACCCCTCCACTTT.

This clonotype was observed at least ten times. The V and J genes are TRBV6-6 and TRBJ1-2; TRBD1 agrees at 11 bases. Germline V gene sequence: CDR1 MNHNY, CDR2 SVGAGI (reference sequence). V gave up 5 bases and J gave up 8 bases; unmatched junction bases: 10. The CDR3 spans 15 residues. DNA for the CDR3: TGTGCCAGCAGTCCCGGGACAGGGGGAAATTCGGGCTACACCTTC. It specifies CASSPGTGGNSGYTF.

A word on this clonotype: A much larger clonotype is one base distant, so this may be a read error. The V gene is TRBV20-1, the J gene TRBJ2-1, with 8 bases that match TRBD2. Matching the DNA end better, TRBJ2-7 makes the J call doubtful. Germline lookup yields CDR1 DFQATT and CDR2 SNEGSKA (reference sequence). The CDR3 sequence is 14 residues long. The CDR3 DNA reads TGCAGTGCTGGGATAGCGGGGACCTACAATGAGCAGTACTTC. Translating it yields CSAGIAGTYNEQYF.

The chain links TRBV5-5 to TRBJ2-7, with D perhaps assigned TRBD1 or TRBD2 (5 bases each). V was clipped by 0 bases and J by 3 bases, with 16 bases between them. The length of the CDR3 is 16 residues. The germline gives CDR1 SGHKS, CDR2 YYEKEE (reference sequence). The CDR3 spells CASSLVGRGRYYEQYF. The CDR3 DNA is TGTGCCAGCAGCTTGGTGGGACGGGGTCGTTACTACGAGCAGTACTTC.

At least ten counts were recorded for this clonotype. The CDR3 here is CASSRTGGGTEAFF. CDR3 nucleotide sequence: TGTGCCAGCAGTAGGACAGGGGGGGGAACTGAAGCTTTCTTT. This sequence joins TRBV12-3 or TRBV12-4 and TRBJ1-1; TRBD1 matches 10 bases. The CDR3 length is 14 residues. The V segment lost 5 bases and the J segment 5 bases; nucleotides outside the gene matches: 5.

Comment on this clonotype: A clone one base away is much larger, so this may be a read error. V is TRBV5-1 and J is TRBJ2-5, with D perhaps matching TRBD2 (6 bases). Looked up from germline, CDR1 is SGHRS and CDR2 is YFSETQ. The CDR3 consists of 13 residues. Trimming left V 4 bases short and J 5 bases short, with 12 bases between. The CDR3 nucleotides read TGCGCCAGCAGCCGGGGGACTTGGGAGACCCAGTACTTC. Translated: CASSRGTWETQYF.

Worth noting for this clonotype: Just one base apart from a much larger clone, this may be a read error. J is TRBJ2-1 and V is TRBV11-2; D not certain. TRBJ2-7 matches the DNA end more closely, so the J call is doubtful. CDR3 length equals 14 residues. Germline assignment: CDR1 SGHAT and CDR2 FQNNGV. CDR3 DNA sequence: TGTGCCAGCAGCTTACGGTGGCCCTACAATGAGCAGTACTTC. This sequence encodes CASSLRWPYNEQYF.

This clonotype was picked up many times. The chain uses TRBV7-2 and TRBJ1-2; 9 bases line up with TRBD1. V gave up 3 bases and J gave up 6 bases; unmatched junction bases: 8. Germline loops: CDR1 SGHTA, CDR2 FQGNSA. The length of the CDR3 is 15 residues. CDR3 sequence: CASSLAGQGRNGYTF. DNA of the CDR3: TGTGCCAGCAGCTTGGCCGGACAGGGGAGAAATGGCTACACCTTC.

This chain connects TRBV6-5 to TRBJ1-5; 9 bases fit TRBD1. Germline trimming cut 7 bases from V and 2 bases from J; bases unmatched to any gene: 6. The length of the CDR3 is 15 residues. The germline gives CDR1 MNHEY, CDR2 SVGAGI. CDR3 sequence reads: CASTPGQGRNQPQHF. CDR3 coding DNA: TGTGCCAGCACCCCGGGACAGGGTCGCAATCAGCCCCAGCATTTT.

This clonotype was counted between two and nine times. The chain joins TRBV6-5 to TRBJ1-1, with D possibly TRBD1 on 6 matching bases. Germline loops: CDR1 MNHEY, CDR2 SVGAGI. The length of the CDR3 is 19 residues. Trimming took off 3 bases at V and 1 base at J, with 24 bases between the two ends. DNA of the CDR3: TGTGCCAGCAGTTATGTTACCTCACCAGGGGCGCATAAGAACACTGAAGCTTTCTTT. The encoded protein is CASSYVTSPGAHKNTEAFF.

The CDR3 coding sequence is TGCGCCAGCACCCCGGGGGACCGGACCTACAATGAGCAGTTCTTC. Its translation is CASTPGDRTYNEQFF. V is TRBV5-1 and J is TRBJ2-1, with D possibly matching TRBD2 (6 bases). Trimming removed 6 bases from V and 2 bases from J, with 15 bases in between. CDR1 and CDR2 (germline): SGHRS, YFSETQ. There are 15 residues in the CDR3. Supplemented by reference TRBV5-1 and TRBJ2-1, the full variable domain reads KAGVTQTPRYLIKTRGQQVTLSCSPISGHRSVSWYQQTPGQGLQFLFEYFSETQRNKGNFPGRFSGRQFSNSRSEMNVSTLELGDSALYLCASTPGDRTYNEQFFGPGTRLTVL.

This clonotype has more than one count but fewer than ten. The rearrangement uses TRBV30 and TRBJ2-7; a weak D match, TRBD1 (6 bases). The CDR3 has 15 residues. Germline assignment: CDR1 GTSNPN and CDR2 SVGIG (reference sequence). V lost 3 bases and J lost 3, with 18 bases in between. The DNA of the CDR3 is TGTGCCTGGAGCCCCTTGTGGGGGCTCCGCTACGAGCAGTACTTC. It encodes CAWSPLWGLRYEQYF.

A note on this clonotype: A read error is possible here, since a much larger clone lies one base away. V usage is TRBV7-9 and J usage is TRBJ2-5; TRBD1 agrees at 8 bases. There are 12 residues in the CDR3. Germline CDR1 and CDR2: SEHNR and FQNEAQ (reference sequence). For the CDR3, the DNA is TGTACCAGCAGCTTGGACAGGGAAGAACAGTACTTC. It translates to CTSSLDREEQYF.

This clonotype was recorded at least ten times. The chain recombines TRBV7-2 with TRBJ1-2; unclear D gene. CDR1 SGHTA and CDR2 FQGNSA come from the germline V gene. V lost 6 bases to trimming and J lost 2 bases, with 10 bases between them. The CDR3 has 13 residues. The CDR3 protein is CASRPDTNYGYTF. The DNA of the CDR3 is TGTGCCAGCAGACCCGACACAAACTATGGCTACACCTTC. Full variable domain (outside the CDR3, taken from reference TRBV7-2 and TRBJ1-2): GAGVSQSPSNKVTEKGKDVELRCDPISGHTALYWYRQSLGQGLEFLIYFQGNSAPDKSGLPSDRFSAERTGGSVSTLTIQRTQQEDSAVYLCASRPDTNYGYTFGSGTRLTVV.

This clonotype was recorded a few times. The CDR3 DNA reads TGTGCCAGCAGCTCCACGGGCGAGCAGTACTTC. Its protein product is CASSSTGEQYF. The rearrangement uses TRBV5-6 and TRBJ2-7; no reliable D call. This CDR3 has 11 amino acids. V was cut by 3 bases and J by 6 bases, with 7 bases left in between. Germline loops: CDR1 SGHDT, CDR2 YYEEEE.

Ten or more counts support this clonotype. This chain joins TRBV15 and TRBJ2-7, with D perhaps matching TRBD2 (5 bases). Between the trimmed V and J ends, which lost 0 bases and 6 bases, there was a span of 12 bases. The germline V gene has CDR1 LNHNV and CDR2 YYDKDF (reference sequence). This CDR3 contains 14 residues. DNA of the CDR3: TGTGCCACCAGCAGAGAAGGGTACAGCGGCGAGCAGTACTTC. It codes for CATSREGYSGEQYF. Using reference TRBV15 and TRBJ2-7 for the parts outside the CDR3, the full variable domain is DAMVIQNPRYQVTQFGKPVTLSCSQTLNHNVMYWYQQKSSQAPKLLFHYYDKDFNNEADTPDNFQSRRPNTSFCFLDIRSPGLGDTAMYLCATSREGYSGEQYFGPGTRLTVT.

The chain links TRBV30 to TRBJ2-1; 9 nucleotides agree with TRBD2. Germline values: CDR1 GTSNPN, CDR2 SVGIG (reference sequence). The CDR3 consists of 15 residues. V lost 4 bases to trimming and J lost 13 bases; unmatched junction nucleotides: 17. This CDR3 is CAWIRASGARETQFF. The CDR3 DNA reads TGTGCCTGGATTCGCGCTAGCGGGGCTAGAGAGACCCAGTTCTTC.

This chain links TRBV20-1 with TRBJ2-1; 8 nucleotides match TRBD2. Germline CDR1 is DFQATT and CDR2 is SNEGSKA (reference sequence). This CDR3 comprises 14 residues. The V and J ends lost 5 bases and 2 bases, in that order; junction bases with no gene match: 5. The CDR3 reads CSAPSGSTYNEQFF. For the CDR3, the DNA is TGCAGTGCTCCAAGCGGGAGCACCTACAATGAGCAGTTCTTC.

This sequence joins TRBV25-1 and TRBJ2-5; 7 nucleotides match TRBD1. The CDR3 loop spans 12 amino acids. CDR1 MGHDK and CDR2 SYGVNS come from the germline V gene. The V gene end was trimmed by 4 bases and the J gene end by 11 bases; junction bases not matched to a gene: 7. The CDR3 loop is CASSGPGQKQYF. Here the CDR3 DNA reads TGTGCCAGCAGTGGTCCGGGACAGAAGCAGTACTTC.

In this sample, this clonotype turned up many times. The gene calls are TRBV9 and TRBJ1-6; 8 bases are shared with TRBD1. V trimming: 4 bases; J trimming: 8 bases; junction bases outside the gene matches: 2. The CDR3 spans 13 residues. Germline V lookup: CDR1 SGDLS, CDR2 YYNGEE. The CDR3 sequence: CASSTTGDSPLHF. CDR3 nucleotide sequence: TGTGCCAGCAGCACGACAGGGGATTCACCCCTCCACTTT.